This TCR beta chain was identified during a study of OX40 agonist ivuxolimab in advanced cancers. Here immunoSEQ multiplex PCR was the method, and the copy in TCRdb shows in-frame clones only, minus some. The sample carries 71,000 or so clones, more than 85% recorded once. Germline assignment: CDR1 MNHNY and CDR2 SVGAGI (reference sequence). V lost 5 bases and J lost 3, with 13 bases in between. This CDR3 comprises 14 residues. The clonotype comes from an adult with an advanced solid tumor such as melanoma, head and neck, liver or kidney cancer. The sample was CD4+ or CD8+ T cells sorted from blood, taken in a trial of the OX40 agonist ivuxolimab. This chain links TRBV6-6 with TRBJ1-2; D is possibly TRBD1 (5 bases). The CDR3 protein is CASSKGEGHYGYTF. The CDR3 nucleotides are TGTGCCAGCAGTAAGGGTGAGGGGCACTATGGCTACACCTTC.